What follows are 30 T cell receptor beta chains derived from one specimen sequenced in a study of cytomegalovirus exposure and HLA in healthy donors. PCR was performed using 60 Vbeta and 13 Jbeta primers. Produced via immunoSEQ multiplex PCR; TCRdb's table is partial and in-frame only. The repertoire holds around 150,000 clones, with 65% to 85% as singletons. Sequenced: PBMCs. These receptors were taken from a man aged 40-49 years in good health and CMV-seropositive.

The V and J genes are TRBV15 and TRBJ1-2; D gene ambiguous. The CDR3 contains 12 residues. Germline values: CDR1 LNHNV, CDR2 YYDKDF (reference sequence). V lost 1 base to trimming and J lost 4 bases, with 4 bases between them. For the CDR3, the DNA is TGTGCCACCAGCAGAGGAGGCTATGGCTACACCTTC. This translates into CATSRGGYGYTF.

The chain carries TRBV27 and TRBJ1-1, with 7 positions matching TRBD1. Losses at the gene ends were 2 bases for V and 5 bases for J; bases not matched to a gene: 8. The germline V gene has CDR1 MNHEY and CDR2 SMNVEV (reference sequence). The CDR3 is 15 residues long. The CDR3: CASSLKYRGWTEAFF. In DNA, the CDR3 is TGTGCCAGCAGTTTAAAATACAGGGGCTGGACTGAAGCTTTCTTT.

The rearrangement uses TRBV5-4 and TRBJ2-1; 12 bases are a match to TRBD2. The J segment lost 8 bases and the V segment lost 3 bases, leaving 3 bases of the junction unmatched. The CDR3 consists of 14 residues. Germline lookup yields CDR1 SGHNT and CDR2 YYREEE (reference sequence). For the CDR3, the DNA is TGTGCCAGCAGCTCTAGCGGGGGGGCCGATGAGCAGTTCTTC. Translating gives CASSSSGGADEQFF.

The chain carries TRBV4-3 and TRBJ2-2, with D perhaps TRBD2 (6 bases). Germline loops: CDR1 LGHNA, CDR2 YSLEER. V was clipped by 3 bases and J by 4 bases, with 9 bases between them. CDR3 length: 14 amino acids. The CDR3: CASSQRGGTGELFF. For the CDR3, the DNA is TGCGCCAGCAGCCAGCGGGGAGGCACCGGGGAGCTGTTTTTT.

V is TRBV6-5 and J is TRBJ2-2, with D possibly matching TRBD2 (5 bases). The CDR3 is 14 residues long. The germline gives CDR1 MNHEY, CDR2 SVGAGI. Trimming cost V 11 bases and J 5 bases, with 18 bases left between them. The CDR3 reads CAGTKGLATGELFF. CDR3 DNA: TGTGCCGGCACCAAAGGGCTAGCAACCGGGGAGCTGTTTTTT.

The chain uses TRBV20-1 and TRBJ2-3, with D possibly being TRBD2 (5 bases). Trimming cost V 3 bases and J 5 bases, with 6 bases left between them. The length of the CDR3 is 11 residues. The germline V gene encodes CDR1 DFQATT and CDR2 SNEGSKA (reference sequence). Written as DNA, the CDR3 is TGCAGTGCTAGTCGGGAAGATACGCAGTATTTT. Amino acids: CSASREDTQYF.

V gene TRBV7-9 combines with J gene TRBJ1-4; 7 bases match TRBD1. Losses at the gene ends were 3 bases for V and 5 bases for J; bases not matched to a gene: 6. This CDR3 has 15 residues. CDR1 and CDR2 (germline): SEHNR, FQNEAQ (reference sequence). CDR3 sequence (DNA): TGTGCCAGCAGCTTTTCGGGACAGTTGAATGAAAAACTGTTTTTT. Amino acid sequence: CASSFSGQLNEKLFF.

V and J are TRBV4-1 and TRBJ2-3; 15 nucleotides align to TRBD2. The CDR3 extends over 19 amino acids. The V gene's germline CDR1 is MGHRA and CDR2 YSYEKL. Trimming removed 2 bases from V and 3 bases from J; junction bases left unmatched: 9. The CDR3 region has the DNA TGCGCCAGCAGCCAATCGAGCCGGACTAGCGGGGGGGGGACAGATACGCAGTATTTT. This gives the protein CASSQSSRTSGGGTDTQYF.

V usage is TRBV7-9 and J usage is TRBJ2-1; D gene uncertain. CDR1 and CDR2 from the germline V gene are SEHNR and FQNEAQ (reference sequence). This CDR3 comprises 13 residues. Trimming pared 8 bases from V and 2 bases from J, leaving 10 bases between. The DNA of the CDR3 is TGTGCCAGCGAGCAATCCGCCTACAATGAGCAGTTCTTC. Amino acid sequence: CASEQSAYNEQFF. The full variable domain, completed using reference TRBV7-9 and TRBJ2-1, is DTGVSQNPRHKITKRGQNVTFRCDPISEHNRLYWYRQTLGQGPEFLTYFQNEAQLEKSRLLSDRFSAERPKGSFSTLEIQRTEQGDSAMYLCASEQSAYNEQFFGPGTRLTVL.

This chain uses TRBV4-3 with TRBJ2-3; 7 nucleotides align to TRBD2. Germline CDR1 LGHNA, CDR2 YSLEER. V was pared by 4 bases and J by 3 bases, with 10 bases of the junction left unmatched. The length of the CDR3 is 16 residues. CDR3 sequence (DNA): TGCGCCAGCAGCCTCCAAGCGAGCGGGGTAACAGATACGCAGTATTTT. Its protein product is CASSLQASGVTDTQYF.

J is TRBJ1-5 and V is TRBV4-2, with 7 bases matching TRBD1. The V gene's germline CDR1 is LGHNA and CDR2 YNFKEQ. V shed 1 base and J 4 bases; nucleotides not matched to a gene: 4. The CDR3 has 15 amino acids. CDR3 in DNA: TGTGCCAGCAGCCAAGTAGGCAGGGGGAATCAGCCCCAGCATTTT. Protein product: CASSQVGRGNQPQHF.

V gene TRBV4-2 combines with J gene TRBJ1-6; 8 bases are shared with TRBD1. V shed 4 bases and J 7 bases; nucleotides not matched to a gene: 6. This CDR3 has 15 residues. Looked up from germline, CDR1 is LGHNA and CDR2 is YNFKEQ. The CDR3, as DNA: TGTGCCAGCAGCCGCTTGGACAGGGAGAATTCACCCCTCCACTTT. Its protein product is CASSRLDRENSPLHF.

The chain couples TRBV19 to TRBJ2-3; TRBD1 is a possible D gene (5 bases). V was trimmed by 7 bases and J by 4 bases, leaving 18 bases between them. The germline V gene encodes CDR1 LNHDA and CDR2 SQIVND (reference sequence). This CDR3 comprises 15 residues. CDR3 in amino acids: CASTPPGQGADTQYF. The CDR3 DNA reads TGTGCCAGTACCCCCCCCGGGCAGGGCGCAGATACGCAGTATTTT.

The chain joins TRBV10-3 to TRBJ2-5; D call uncertain. V gave up 2 bases and J gave up 1 base, with 11 bases separating them. Germline-derived CDR1 and CDR2 are ENHRY and SYGVKD. The CDR3 totals 15 residues. The CDR3 spells CAISEGHSSQETQYF. As DNA, the CDR3 is TGTGCCATCAGTGAGGGGCACTCGTCCCAAGAGACCCAGTACTTC.

The chain combines TRBV25-1 with TRBJ2-3; D is ambiguous. This CDR3 region has 15 residues. Trimming pared 3 bases from V and 0 bases from J, leaving 10 bases between. Germline V lookup: CDR1 MGHDK, CDR2 SYGVNS. CDR3 region: CASSDWVRSTDTQYF. The DNA of the CDR3 is TGTGCCAGCAGTGATTGGGTCAGGAGCACAGATACGCAGTATTTT.

This clone turned up a few times. The chain is built from TRBV27 and TRBJ2-5; 7 bases are shared with TRBD1. Germline CDR1 and CDR2: MNHEY and SMNVEV (reference sequence). V shed 3 bases, J shed 4 bases, and the junction held 8 bases outside the gene matches. This CDR3 has 15 amino acids. In DNA, the CDR3 is TGTGCCAGCAGTTTCTGGGGACAGCGTGGAGAGACCCAGTACTTC. Protein product: CASSFWGQRGETQYF.

This clone was counted between two and nine times. This chain joins TRBV18 and TRBJ2-1; D might be TRBD1 (5 bases). The CDR3 sequence is 13 residues long. Trimming left V 5 bases short and J 6 bases short, with 11 bases between. The germline V gene encodes CDR1 KGHSH and CDR2 LQKENI. The CDR3 DNA sequence: TGTGCCAGCTCAGTCCAGGGTCCCAATGAGCAGTTCTTC. Amino acid sequence: CASSVQGPNEQFF.

Remarks on this clone: A read error may account for a junction end that differs from germline. The V and J genes are TRBV7-7 and TRBJ2-5; tentative D call: TRBD1 (5 bases). Per the germline V gene, CDR1 is SSHAT and CDR2 is FNYEAQ (reference sequence). This CDR3 contains 14 residues. CDR3 nucleotides: TGTGCTAGCAGACCAGACACAGGTGGAGAGACCCAGTACTTC. Its translation: CASRPDTGGETQYF.

V and J are TRBV30 and TRBJ2-7; TRBD1 agrees at 7 bases. Germline assignment: CDR1 GTSNPN and CDR2 SVGIG (reference sequence). The CDR3 is made up of 15 amino acids. V dropped 0 bases and J dropped 2; count of bases not matched to a gene: 7. The chain's CDR3 is CAWSVVEGAPYEQYF. CDR3 DNA sequence: TGTGCCTGGAGTGTCGTAGAGGGGGCCCCCTACGAGCAGTACTTC.

The chain recombines TRBV7-9 with TRBJ1-3, with 8 positions matching TRBD1. The ends lost 4 bases at V and 8 bases at J; junction bases unmatched: 7. This CDR3 comprises 14 residues. Germline V CDR1 and CDR2: SEHNR, FQNEAQ (reference sequence). CDR3 nucleotide sequence: TGTGCCAGCAGCTCAGACAGGGGAAGGCACACCATATATTTT. Residues: CASSSDRGRHTIYF.

The chain links TRBV6-6 to TRBJ1-2; maybe TRBD1 (5 bases). The V and J ends lost 7 bases and 6 bases respectively, with 24 bases between them. The CDR3 spans 16 residues. In germline, CDR1 is MNHNY, CDR2 SVGAGI (reference sequence). The CDR3 nucleotides are TGTGCCAGCACTCCACCGGGGGGATCCACCCGGGATGGCTACACCTTC. This encodes CASTPPGGSTRDGYTF.

The chain couples TRBV6-5 to TRBJ2-7; possible D gene TRBD1, 5 bases. Germline lookup yields CDR1 MNHEY and CDR2 SVGAGI. This CDR3 region has 16 residues. V was shortened by 0 bases and J by 0 bases, with 12 bases between the two germline ends. The CDR3 DNA is TGTGCCAGCAGTTACTCGAGTGCAGGGATCTCCTACGAGCAGTACTTC. It translates to CASSYSSAGISYEQYF.

This clone was observed once. In DNA, the CDR3 is TGTGCCAGCAGCAAGGAGGGATCGGGGGGAGGGGATCAGCCCCAGCATTTT. Protein: CASSKEGSGGGDQPQHF. This chain connects TRBV7-2 to TRBJ1-5, with D tentatively TRBD1 (5 bases). V shed 5 bases and J shed 5 bases, with 22 bases lying between them. Per the germline V gene, CDR1 is SGHTA and CDR2 is FQGNSA. This CDR3 comprises 17 residues.

The rearrangement joins TRBV5-4 to TRBJ2-7, with 7 bases identical to TRBD1. Germline V gene lookup returns CDR1 SGHNT and CDR2 YYREEE (reference sequence). The V segment lost 3 bases and the J segment 5 bases; nucleotides outside the gene matches: 11. This CDR3 comprises 15 residues. This CDR3 reads CASSSRDRGRDEQYF. The CDR3 nucleotides are TGTGCCAGCAGCTCGAGGGACAGAGGTAGGGACGAGCAGTACTTC.

The genes are TRBV11-2 and TRBJ2-7; D is undetermined. This CDR3 has 15 amino acids. Germline V CDR1 and CDR2: SGHAT, FQNNGV. Trimming stripped 0 bases from V and 0 bases from J, with 9 bases between. The CDR3 reads CASSLEIGGSYEQYF. CDR3 coding DNA: TGTGCCAGCAGCTTAGAGATTGGCGGCTCCTACGAGCAGTACTTC.

This clone was seen only a few times. The chain combines TRBV4-3 with TRBJ2-1; 15 nucleotides align to TRBD2. From germline, CDR1 is LGHNA and CDR2 YSLEER. J lost 2 bases, V lost 0 bases, and 5 bases had no gene match. The CDR3 has 19 amino acids. The CDR3 nucleotides read TGCGCCAGCAGCCAAGATGGGACTAGCGGGGGGAGGGCCTACAATGAGCAGTTCTTC. It yields the protein CASSQDGTSGGRAYNEQFF.

The V call is TRBV9, the J call TRBJ1-6; 9 bases are shared with TRBD1. This CDR3 contains 15 residues. The germline CDR1 and CDR2 sequences are SGDLS and YYNGEE. The junction had 1 base not matched to a gene; V was cut back by 3 bases and J by 3 bases. Written as DNA, the CDR3 is TGTGCCAGCAGCGCGGGACAGGGCTATAATTCACCCCTCCACTTT. Its protein product is CASSAGQGYNSPLHF.

The chain has TRBV15 and TRBJ2-7, with D maybe TRBD1 (5 bases). V was pared by 3 bases and J by 5 bases, with 17 bases between. The CDR3 totals 15 residues. Germline-derived CDR1 and CDR2 are LNHNV and YYDKDF (reference sequence). This CDR3 reads CATSREGQVVNEQYF. CDR3 DNA: TGTGCCACCAGCAGGGAAGGACAAGTTGTGAACGAGCAGTACTTC. Using reference TRBV15 and TRBJ2-7 for the parts outside the CDR3, the full variable domain is DAMVIQNPRYQVTQFGKPVTLSCSQTLNHNVMYWYQQKSSQAPKLLFHYYDKDFNNEADTPDNFQSRRPNTSFCFLDIRSPGLGDTAMYLCATSREGQVVNEQYFGPGTRLTVT.

The chain carries TRBV19 and TRBJ2-7; the D is unclear. Germline CDR1 reads LNHDA; CDR2 reads SQIVND (reference sequence). Trimming pared 5 bases from V and 1 base from J, leaving 9 bases between. The CDR3 contains 13 residues. The CDR3 reads CASSLQLSYEQYF. The CDR3, as DNA: TGTGCCAGTAGTCTACAGCTATCCTACGAGCAGTACTTC.

This chain uses TRBV25-1 with TRBJ1-1, with D possibly TRBD1 on 5 matching bases. V gave up 7 bases and J gave up 3 bases, with 12 bases separating them. Germline assignment: CDR1 MGHDK and CDR2 SYGVNS. The CDR3 consists of 13 residues. DNA of the CDR3: TGTGCCAGCATGGGCCCGGGGGACACTGAAGCTTTCTTT. It codes for CASMGPGDTEAFF.